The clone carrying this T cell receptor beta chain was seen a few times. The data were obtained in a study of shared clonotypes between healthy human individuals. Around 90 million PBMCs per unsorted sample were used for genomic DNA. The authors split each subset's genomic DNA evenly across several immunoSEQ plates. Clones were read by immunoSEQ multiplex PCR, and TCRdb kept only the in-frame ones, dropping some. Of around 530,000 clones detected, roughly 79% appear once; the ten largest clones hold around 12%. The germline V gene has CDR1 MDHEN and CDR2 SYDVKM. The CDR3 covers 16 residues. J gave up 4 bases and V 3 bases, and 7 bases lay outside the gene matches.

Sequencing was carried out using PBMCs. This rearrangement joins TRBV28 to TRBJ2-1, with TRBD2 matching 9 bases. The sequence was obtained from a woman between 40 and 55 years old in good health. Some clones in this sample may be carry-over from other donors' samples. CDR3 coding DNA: TGTGCCAGCAGTTTCAGGGGAGCGGGAGGATACAATGAGCAGTTCTTC. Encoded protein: CASSFRGAGGYNEQFF.